One and the same sample provided the 9 T cell receptor beta chains below, sequenced in a study of Ad26.COV2.S vaccination and SARS-CoV-2 variants. Treatment: 15 to 20 received Ad26.COV2.S at low or high dose, single or two shots; 5 received placebo; per-sample allocation not given. After the first vaccine or placebo injection, samples were drawn on day 63. Here immunoSEQ multiplex PCR was the method, and the copy in TCRdb shows in-frame clones only, minus some. This sample has 250,000 to 300,000 clones, with around 87% found just once. This specimen consisted of peripheral blood, obtained in a trial of Ad26.COV2.S vaccine versus placebo. The source of these receptors is a person between 18 and 59 years old who received the Ad26.COV2.S COVID-19 vaccine or a placebo.

This clone appeared a single time. CDR3 in DNA: TGTGCCAGCAGTTTATCGCCACCCCCCAACTACGAGCAGTACTTC. Translation gives CASSLSPPPNYEQYF. The chain links TRBV27 to TRBJ2-7; D gene unclear. Deletions cut 0 bases from V and 3 bases from J, with 12 bases between. Germline V gene lookup returns CDR1 MNHEY and CDR2 SMNVEV (reference sequence). This CDR3 is built from 15 residues.

J is TRBJ2-7 and V is TRBV2; a weak D match, TRBD2 (5 bases). CDR3 length: 15 amino acids. The germline V gene has CDR1 SNHLY and CDR2 FYNNEI. The V gene lost 6 bases and the J gene lost 2 bases, with 17 bases spanning the gap. In DNA, the CDR3 is TGTGCCAGCAGCCAGACGACGGAGGACCCCTACGAGCAGTACTTC. Translation gives CASSQTTEDPYEQYF.

Comment on this clone: The sample holds other DNA sequences that translate to the same CDR3. This chain joins TRBV2 and TRBJ1-4, with 9 bases that match TRBD1. The CDR3 has 14 residues. CDR1 SNHLY and CDR2 FYNNEI come from the germline V gene. With V trimmed by 1 base and J by 6 bases, 0 bases remained unmatched. This CDR3 is CASSEGTGDEKLFF. DNA of the CDR3: TGTGCCAGCAGTGAAGGGACAGGGGATGAAAAACTGTTTTTT. The whole variable domain, filled in from reference TRBV2 and TRBJ1-4, reads EPEVTQTPSHQVTQMGQEVILRCVPISNHLYFYWYRQILGQKVEFLVSFYNNEISEKSEIFDDQFSVERPDGSNFTLKIRSTKLEDSAMYFCASSEGTGDEKLFFGSGTQLSVL.

The chain links TRBV7-2 to TRBJ2-1, with D perhaps matching TRBD2 (6 bases). Germline values: CDR1 SGHTA, CDR2 FQGNSA. Trimming left V 8 bases short and J 0 bases short, with 14 bases between. The CDR3 spans 15 residues. CDR3 in DNA: TGTGCCAGCGCTCGGGGGTTAACCTCCTACAATGAGCAGTTCTTC. This codes for CASARGLTSYNEQFF. Looking up the rest from reference TRBV7-2 and TRBJ2-1 gives the full variable domain: GAGVSQSPSNKVTEKGKDVELRCDPISGHTALYWYRQSLGQGLEFLIYFQGNSAPDKSGLPSDRFSAERTGGSVSTLTIQRTQQEDSAVYLCASARGLTSYNEQFFGPGTRLTVL.

V is TRBV29-1 and J is TRBJ2-3; no reliable D call. Between the trimmed V and J ends, which lost 7 bases and 6 bases, there was a span of 8 bases. CDR1 is SQVTM, CDR2 ANQGSEA, per germline. CDR3 length: 10 residues. In DNA form, the CDR3 reads TGCAGCGGCGTAACCGATACGCAGTATTTT. It encodes CSGVTDTQYF.

This clone showed up just a few times. The chain links TRBV12-3 or TRBV12-4 to TRBJ2-7, with TRBD1 identical over 7 bases. This CDR3 comprises 12 residues. The ends lost 6 bases at V and 9 bases at J; junction bases unmatched: 8. CDR3 sequence (DNA): TGTGCCAGCAGAGATGACAGGGTTGGGCAGTACTTC. It translates to CASRDDRVGQYF.

The V call is TRBV12-5, the J call TRBJ1-2; tentative D call: TRBD1 (5 bases). The CDR3 runs to 14 residues. Germline V gene sequence: CDR1 LGHNT, CDR2 FRNRAP. Trimming removed 2 bases from V and 2 bases from J, with 9 bases in between. CDR3 coding DNA: TGTGCTAGTGGTTTGACAGGTACCAACTATGGCTACACCTTC. Translation gives CASGLTGTNYGYTF.

The table lists this clone with a count of one. J is TRBJ2-1 and V is TRBV12-3 or TRBV12-4; a possible D gene is TRBD2 (5 bases). V lost 6 bases and J 8 bases, leaving 11 bases between the germline ends. The CDR3 consists of 12 residues. The CDR3 sequence: CASSKLVYEQFF. The CDR3 bases are TGTGCCAGCAGCAAACTAGTCTATGAGCAGTTCTTC.

The chain links TRBV6-6 to TRBJ1-1; D is ambiguous. Per germline, CDR1 MNHNY and CDR2 SVGAGI (reference sequence). Trimming pared 5 bases from V and 3 bases from J, leaving 10 bases between. This CDR3 contains 13 residues. The CDR3 nucleotides are TGTGCCAGCAGTCCAGACGGATACACTGAAGCTTTCTTT. The encoded protein is CASSPDGYTEAFF.